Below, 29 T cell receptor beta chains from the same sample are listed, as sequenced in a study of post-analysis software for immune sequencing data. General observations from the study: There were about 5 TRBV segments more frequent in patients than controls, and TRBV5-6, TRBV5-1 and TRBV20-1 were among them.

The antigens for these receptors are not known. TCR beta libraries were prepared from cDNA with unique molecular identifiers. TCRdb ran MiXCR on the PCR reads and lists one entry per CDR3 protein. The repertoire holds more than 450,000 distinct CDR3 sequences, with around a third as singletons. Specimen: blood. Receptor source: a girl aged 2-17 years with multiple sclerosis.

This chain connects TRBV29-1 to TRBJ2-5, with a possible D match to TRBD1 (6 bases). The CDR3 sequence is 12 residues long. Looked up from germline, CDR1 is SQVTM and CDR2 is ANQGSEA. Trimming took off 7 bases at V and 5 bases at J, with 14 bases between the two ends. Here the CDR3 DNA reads TGCAGCGGCTACAGGGATGGGGAGACCCAGTACTTC. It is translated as CSGYRDGETQYF.

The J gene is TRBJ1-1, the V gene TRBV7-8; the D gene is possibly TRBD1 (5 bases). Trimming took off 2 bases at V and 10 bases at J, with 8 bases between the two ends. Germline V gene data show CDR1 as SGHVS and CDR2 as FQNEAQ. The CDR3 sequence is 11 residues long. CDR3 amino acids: CASSLRQGAFF. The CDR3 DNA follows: TGTGCCAGCAGCTTACGCCAGGGAGCTTTCTTT. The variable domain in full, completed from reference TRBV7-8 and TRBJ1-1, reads GAGVSQSPRYKVAKRGQDVALRCDPISGHVSLFWYQQALGQGPEFLTYFQNEAQLDKSGLPSDRFFAERPEGSVSTLKIQRTQQEDSAVYLCASSLRQGAFFGQGTRLTVV.

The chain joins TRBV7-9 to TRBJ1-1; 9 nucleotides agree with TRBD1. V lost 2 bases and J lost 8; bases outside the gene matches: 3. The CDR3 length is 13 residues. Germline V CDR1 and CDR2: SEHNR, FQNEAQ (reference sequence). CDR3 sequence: CASSLSGTGEAFF. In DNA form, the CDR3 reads TGTGCCAGCAGCTTATCTGGGACAGGGGAAGCTTTCTTT.

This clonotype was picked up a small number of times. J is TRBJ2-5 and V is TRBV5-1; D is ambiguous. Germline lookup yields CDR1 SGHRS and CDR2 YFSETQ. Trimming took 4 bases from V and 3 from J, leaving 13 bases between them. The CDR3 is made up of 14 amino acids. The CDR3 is CASSRTQFKETQYF. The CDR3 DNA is TGCGCCAGCAGCAGGACCCAATTTAAAGAGACCCAGTACTTC.

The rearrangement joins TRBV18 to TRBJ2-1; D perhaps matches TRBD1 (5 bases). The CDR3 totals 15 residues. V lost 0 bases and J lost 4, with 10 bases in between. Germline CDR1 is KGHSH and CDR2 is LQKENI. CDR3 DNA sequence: TGTGCCAGCTCACCACCGGGGCAGGATTACAATGAGCAGTTCTTC. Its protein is CASSPPGQDYNEQFF.

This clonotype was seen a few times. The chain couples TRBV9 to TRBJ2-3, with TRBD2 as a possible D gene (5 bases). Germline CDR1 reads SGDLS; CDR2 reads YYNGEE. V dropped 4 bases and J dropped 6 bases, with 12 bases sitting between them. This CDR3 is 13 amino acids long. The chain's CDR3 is CASSPWRVDTQYF. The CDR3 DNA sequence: TGTGCCAGCAGCCCCTGGCGGGTGGATACGCAGTATTTT.

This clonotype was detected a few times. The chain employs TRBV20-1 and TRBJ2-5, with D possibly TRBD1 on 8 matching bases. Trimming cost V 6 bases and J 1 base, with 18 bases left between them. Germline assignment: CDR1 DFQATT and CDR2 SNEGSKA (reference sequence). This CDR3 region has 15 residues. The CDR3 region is CSAPTGGGPQETQYF. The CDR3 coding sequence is TGCAGTGCCCCAACAGGGGGGGGGCCCCAAGAGACCCAGTACTTC.

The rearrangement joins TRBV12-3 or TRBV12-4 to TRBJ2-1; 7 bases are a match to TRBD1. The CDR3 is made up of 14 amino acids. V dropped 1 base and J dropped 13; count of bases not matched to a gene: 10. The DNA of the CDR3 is TGTGCCAGCAGTTTAGGAGGGGACAGCTTTGAACAGTTCTTC. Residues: CASSLGGDSFEQFF.

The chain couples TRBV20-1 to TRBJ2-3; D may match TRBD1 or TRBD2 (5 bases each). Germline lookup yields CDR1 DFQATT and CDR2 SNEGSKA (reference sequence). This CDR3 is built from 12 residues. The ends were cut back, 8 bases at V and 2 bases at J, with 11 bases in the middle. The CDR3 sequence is CSSGRFTDTQYF. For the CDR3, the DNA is TGCAGTTCGGGACGCTTCACAGATACGCAGTATTTT.

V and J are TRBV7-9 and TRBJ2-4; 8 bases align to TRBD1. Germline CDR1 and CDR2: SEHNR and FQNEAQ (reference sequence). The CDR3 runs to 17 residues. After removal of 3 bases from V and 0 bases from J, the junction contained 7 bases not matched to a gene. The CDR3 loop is CASSFFGTGLAKNIQYF. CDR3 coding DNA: TGTGCCAGCAGCTTTTTCGGGACAGGATTAGCCAAAAACATTCAGTACTTC.

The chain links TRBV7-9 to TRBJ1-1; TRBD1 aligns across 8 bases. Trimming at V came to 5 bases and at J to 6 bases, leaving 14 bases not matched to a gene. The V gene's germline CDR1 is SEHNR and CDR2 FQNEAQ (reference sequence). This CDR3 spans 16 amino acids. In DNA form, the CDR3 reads TGTGCCAGCAGCATCGGACAGGGTACTTACCCCGCTGAAGCTTTCTTT. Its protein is CASSIGQGTYPAEAFF.

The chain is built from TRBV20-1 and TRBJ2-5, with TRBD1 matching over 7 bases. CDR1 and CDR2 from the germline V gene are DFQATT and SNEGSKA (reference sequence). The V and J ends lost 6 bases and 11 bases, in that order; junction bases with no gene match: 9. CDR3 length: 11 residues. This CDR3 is CSARQGYKQYF. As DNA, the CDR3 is TGCAGTGCAAGACAGGGCTACAAGCAGTACTTC.

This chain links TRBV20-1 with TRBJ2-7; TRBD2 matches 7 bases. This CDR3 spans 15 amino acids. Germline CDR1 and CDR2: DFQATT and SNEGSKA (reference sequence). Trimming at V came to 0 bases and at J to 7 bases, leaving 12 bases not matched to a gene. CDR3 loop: CSAREDPQGGGEQYF. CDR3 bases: TGCAGTGCTAGAGAGGACCCACAAGGCGGGGGAGAGCAGTACTTC.

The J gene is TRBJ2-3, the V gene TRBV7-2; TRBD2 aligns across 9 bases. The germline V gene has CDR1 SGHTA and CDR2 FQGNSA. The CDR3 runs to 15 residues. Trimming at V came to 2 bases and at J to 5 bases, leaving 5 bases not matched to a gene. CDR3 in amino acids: CASSLLAGIGDTQYF. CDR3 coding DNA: TGTGCCAGCAGCTTACTAGCGGGGATCGGAGATACGCAGTATTTT.

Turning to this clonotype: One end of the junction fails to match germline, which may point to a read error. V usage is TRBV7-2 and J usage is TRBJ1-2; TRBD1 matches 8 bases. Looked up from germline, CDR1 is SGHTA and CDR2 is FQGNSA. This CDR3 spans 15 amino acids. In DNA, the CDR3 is TGTGCCAGCAGCTTAAGGGGGACAGGCTTCTATGGTTACACCTTC. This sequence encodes CASSLRGTGFYGYTF.

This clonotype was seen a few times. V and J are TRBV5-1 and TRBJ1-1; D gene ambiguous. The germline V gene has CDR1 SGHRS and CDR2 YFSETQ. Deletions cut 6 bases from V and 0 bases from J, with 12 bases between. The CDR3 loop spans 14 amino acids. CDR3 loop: CASTDNWLNTEAFF. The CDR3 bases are TGCGCCAGCACAGACAACTGGCTGAACACTGAAGCTTTCTTT. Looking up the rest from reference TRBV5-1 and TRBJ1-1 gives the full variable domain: KAGVTQTPRYLIKTRGQQVTLSCSPISGHRSVSWYQQTPGQGLQFLFEYFSETQRNKGNFPGRFSGRQFSNSRSEMNVSTLELGDSALYLCASTDNWLNTEAFFGQGTRLTVV.

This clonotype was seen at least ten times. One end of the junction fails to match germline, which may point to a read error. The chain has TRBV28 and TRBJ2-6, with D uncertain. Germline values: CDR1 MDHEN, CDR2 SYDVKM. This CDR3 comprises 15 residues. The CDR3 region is CASSLAGSGANVLTF. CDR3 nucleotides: TGCGCCAGCAGCTTGGCTGGCTCTGGGGCCAACGTCCTGACTTTC.

CDR3 sequence reads: CASSWDLAGVEQFF. As DNA, the CDR3 is TGCGCCAGCAGCTGGGATCTAGCGGGGGTTGAGCAGTTCTTC. The chain carries TRBV5-1 and TRBJ2-1; the match to TRBD2 covers 10 bases. The CDR3 spans 14 residues. V trimming: 3 bases; J trimming: 9 bases; junction bases outside the gene matches: 6. Germline CDR1 SGHRS, CDR2 YFSETQ.

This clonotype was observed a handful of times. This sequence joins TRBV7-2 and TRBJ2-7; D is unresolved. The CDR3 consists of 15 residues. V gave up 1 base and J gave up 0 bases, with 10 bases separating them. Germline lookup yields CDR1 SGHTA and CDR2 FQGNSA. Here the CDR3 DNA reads TGTGCCAGCAGCTTAGACGTCTCGTACTCCTACGAGCAGTACTTC. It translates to CASSLDVSYSYEQYF.

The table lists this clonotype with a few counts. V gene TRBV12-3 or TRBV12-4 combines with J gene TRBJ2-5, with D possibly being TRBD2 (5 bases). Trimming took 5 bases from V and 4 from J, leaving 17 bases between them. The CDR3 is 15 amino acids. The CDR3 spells CASSKGGGPSETQYF. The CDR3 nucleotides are TGTGCCAGCAGTAAAGGCGGCGGGCCGTCAGAGACCCAGTACTTC.

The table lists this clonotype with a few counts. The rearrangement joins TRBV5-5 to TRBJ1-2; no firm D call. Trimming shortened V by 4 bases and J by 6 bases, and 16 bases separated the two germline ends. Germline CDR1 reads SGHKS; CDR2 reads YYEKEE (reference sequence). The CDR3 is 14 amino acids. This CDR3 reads CASSPRWVLDGYTF. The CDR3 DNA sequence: TGTGCCAGCAGCCCCCGATGGGTATTAGATGGCTACACCTTC.

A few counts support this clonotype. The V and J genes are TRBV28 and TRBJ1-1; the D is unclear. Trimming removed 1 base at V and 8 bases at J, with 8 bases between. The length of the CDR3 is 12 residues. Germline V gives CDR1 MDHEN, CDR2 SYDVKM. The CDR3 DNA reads TGTGCCAGCAGTTTATCCCTGGGAGAAGCTTTCTTT. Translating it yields CASSLSLGEAFF.

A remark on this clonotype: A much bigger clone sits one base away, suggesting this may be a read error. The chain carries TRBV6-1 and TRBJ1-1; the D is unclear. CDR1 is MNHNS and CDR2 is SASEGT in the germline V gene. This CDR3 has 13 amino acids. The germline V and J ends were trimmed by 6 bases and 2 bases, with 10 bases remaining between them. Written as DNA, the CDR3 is TGTGCCAGCAGCCGTCCAGCTAACACTGAAGCTTTCTTT. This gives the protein CASSRPANTEAFF.

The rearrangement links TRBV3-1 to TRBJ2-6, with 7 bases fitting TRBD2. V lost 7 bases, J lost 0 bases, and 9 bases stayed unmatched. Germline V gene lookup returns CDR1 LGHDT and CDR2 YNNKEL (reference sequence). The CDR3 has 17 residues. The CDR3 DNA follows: TGTGCCAGCACGGGGGGAATCGGCGGCTCTGGGGCCAACGTCCTGACTTTC. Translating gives CASTGGIGGSGANVLTF.

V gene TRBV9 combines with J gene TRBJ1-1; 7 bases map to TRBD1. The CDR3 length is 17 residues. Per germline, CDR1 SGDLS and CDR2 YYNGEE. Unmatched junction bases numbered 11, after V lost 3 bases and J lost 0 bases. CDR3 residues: CASSAIDRVLMNTEAFF. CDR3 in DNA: TGTGCCAGCAGCGCGATCGACAGGGTTCTTATGAACACTGAAGCTTTCTTT.

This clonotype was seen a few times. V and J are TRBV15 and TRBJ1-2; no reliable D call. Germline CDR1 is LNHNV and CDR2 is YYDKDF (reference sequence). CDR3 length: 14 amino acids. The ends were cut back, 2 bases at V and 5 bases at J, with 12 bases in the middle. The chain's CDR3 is CATSRTLDGYGYTF. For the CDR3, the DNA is TGTGCCACCAGCAGAACCCTGGATGGGTATGGCTACACCTTC.

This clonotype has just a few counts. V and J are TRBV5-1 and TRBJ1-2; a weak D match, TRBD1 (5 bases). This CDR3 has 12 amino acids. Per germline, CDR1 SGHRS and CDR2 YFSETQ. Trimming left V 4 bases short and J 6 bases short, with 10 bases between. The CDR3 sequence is CASSPEGDGYTF. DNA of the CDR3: TGCGCCAGCAGCCCAGAAGGGGATGGCTACACCTTC.

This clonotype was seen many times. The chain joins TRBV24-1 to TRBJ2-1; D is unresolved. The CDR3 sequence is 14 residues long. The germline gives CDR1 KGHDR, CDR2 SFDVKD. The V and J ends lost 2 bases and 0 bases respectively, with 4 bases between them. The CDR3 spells CATSDSGSYNEQFF. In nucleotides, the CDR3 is TGTGCCACCAGTGATTCAGGCTCCTACAATGAGCAGTTCTTC.

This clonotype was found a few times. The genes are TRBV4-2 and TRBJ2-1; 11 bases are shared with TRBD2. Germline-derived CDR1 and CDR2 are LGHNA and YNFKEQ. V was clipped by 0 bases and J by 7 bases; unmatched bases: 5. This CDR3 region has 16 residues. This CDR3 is CASSQESSGGANEQFF. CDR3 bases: TGTGCCAGCAGCCAAGAGAGTAGCGGGGGGGCGAATGAGCAGTTCTTC.